This is a list of T cell receptor beta chains from one sample in a study of blood T cell repertoires in COVID-19. The repertoire was sequenced with immunoSEQ multiplex PCR; TCRdb's copy has only in-frame clones and lacks some. The sample holds more than 200,000 clones; 84% are singletons and the top ten take approximately 4%. Sequencing was carried out using peripheral blood. The source is a man in his fifties or sixties with acute or convalescent COVID-19. Each CDR3 is given with its conserved first and last residue. Each record gives: D gene, V gene, J gene, clone size, CDR3 DNA, CDR3 protein. A D gene is named only where the DNA matches it firmly. The size of a clone is reported for some rows only, either as once, few or many, or as a class for expanded clones.

d_call: .; v_call: TRBV6-5; j_call: TRBJ1-1; clone_size: .; cdr3_nt: TGTGCCAGCATTATGAACACTGAAGCTTTCTTT; cdr3_aa: CASIMNTEAFF
d_call: TRBD1; v_call: TRBV4-2; j_call: TRBJ2-3; clone_size: once; cdr3_nt: TGTGCCAGCAGCCAAGATCTGAATGGTCCTTACGACAGGGGGCTTACAGATACGCAGTATTTT; cdr3_aa: CASSQDLNGPYDRGLTDTQYF
d_call: .; v_call: TRBV6-4; j_call: TRBJ1-5; clone_size: .; cdr3_nt: TGTGCCAGCAAATCCGGGACTCATCGTCAGCCCCAGCATTTT; cdr3_aa: CASKSGTHRQPQHF
d_call: TRBD1; v_call: TRBV15; j_call: TRBJ1-2; clone_size: .; cdr3_nt: TGTGCCACCAGCAGGTTCCACCTCGGGACAGAGAACTATGGCTACACCTTC; cdr3_aa: CATSRFHLGTENYGYTF
d_call: TRBD2; v_call: TRBV28; j_call: TRBJ2-1; clone_size: .; cdr3_nt: TGTGCCAGCCGACTAGCGGGAGGAGGTCGGCAGTTCTTC; cdr3_aa: CASRLAGGGRQFF
d_call: .; v_call: TRBV5-1; j_call: TRBJ2-7; clone_size: .; cdr3_nt: TGCGCCAGCAGCTTGGCCGTTGGTCTGGGGAGGAACTACGAGCAGTACTTC; cdr3_aa: CASSLAVGLGRNYEQYF
d_call: .; v_call: TRBV20-1; j_call: TRBJ2-7; clone_size: .; cdr3_nt: TGCAGTGCTAGTCCTCCACGGCGGGGTCCCTACGAGCAGTACTTC; cdr3_aa: CSASPPRRGPYEQYF
d_call: .; v_call: TRBV9; j_call: TRBJ1-1; clone_size: .; cdr3_nt: TGTGCCAGCAGCGTCTCGAAGCCACCACCGAGTAACACTGAAGCTTTCTTT; cdr3_aa: CASSVSKPPPSNTEAFF
d_call: .; v_call: TRBV7-9; j_call: TRBJ2-1; clone_size: .; cdr3_nt: TGTGCCAGCAGCCCCTTGAGTGAGCAGTTCTTC; cdr3_aa: CASSPLSEQFF
d_call: .; v_call: TRBV5-5; j_call: TRBJ2-7; clone_size: once; cdr3_nt: TGTGCCAGCAGCTTGGTGGGGGCCTTGGGGTACGAGCAGTACTTC; cdr3_aa: CASSLVGALGYEQYF
d_call: TRBD1; v_call: TRBV5-1; j_call: TRBJ2-7; clone_size: .; cdr3_nt: TGCGCCAGCAGCTTAGACAGGGAATACTACGAGCAGTACTTC; cdr3_aa: CASSLDREYYEQYF
d_call: TRBD2; v_call: TRBV27; j_call: TRBJ2-1; clone_size: once; cdr3_nt: TGTGCCAGCCGCGCCCTAGCGGGAGGGGGAGATGAGCAGTTCTTC; cdr3_aa: CASRALAGGGDEQFF
d_call: TRBD1; v_call: TRBV13; j_call: TRBJ2-7; clone_size: many; cdr3_nt: TGTGCCAGCAGCTCCCTTGGGACAGAAAGTCAAACCTACGAGCAGTACTTC; cdr3_aa: CASSSLGTESQTYEQYF
d_call: TRBD1; v_call: TRBV3-1/TRBV3-2; j_call: TRBJ1-2; clone_size: few; cdr3_nt: TGTGCCAGCAGCCAATCCGGGACAGGGGGCGACTATGGCTACACCTTC; cdr3_aa: CASSQSGTGGDYGYTF
d_call: .; v_call: TRBV10-3; j_call: TRBJ2-3; clone_size: .; cdr3_nt: TGTGCCATCAGTGATTCGAGAGATACGCAGTATTTT; cdr3_aa: CAISDSRDTQYF
d_call: .; v_call: TRBV27; j_call: TRBJ2-1; clone_size: .; cdr3_nt: TGTGCCAGCAGTCTACGGGCAGGGTCTAGGAATGAGCAGTTCTTC; cdr3_aa: CASSLRAGSRNEQFF
d_call: .; v_call: TRBV4-2; j_call: TRBJ1-3; clone_size: .; cdr3_nt: TGTGCCAGCAGCCAAGATGTAAGGGGGTTCGCTGGAAACACCATATATTTT; cdr3_aa: CASSQDVRGFAGNTIYF
d_call: TRBD2; v_call: TRBV6-4; j_call: TRBJ2-5; clone_size: once; cdr3_nt: TGTGCCAGCAGTGAGACTAGCGGGGGGGAAGAGACCCAGTACTTC; cdr3_aa: CASSETSGGEETQYF